The rows below give T cell receptor beta chains drawn from one sample of a study of OX40 agonist ivuxolimab in advanced cancers. Clones were sequenced by immunoSEQ multiplex PCR, and TCRdb holds only the in-frame ones, with some missing. The sample shows tens of thousands of clones, 89% of them seen only once. The material sequenced was CD4+ or CD8+ T cells sorted from blood, taken in a trial of the OX40 agonist ivuxolimab. Receptor source: an adult with an advanced solid tumor such as melanoma, head and neck, liver or kidney cancer. Both conserved end residues are part of each CDR3. Fields, in order: V gene, J gene, clone size, D gene, CDR3 DNA, CDR3 protein. D genes are given only for firm matches. The listing skips clone size in some rows; elsewhere it reads once, few, many or a size class.

v_call: TRBV2; j_call: TRBJ1-2; clone_size: .; d_call: .; cdr3_nt: TGTGCCAGCAGCCCCTCGGAAGTCCATGGCTACACCTTC; cdr3_aa: CASSPSEVHGYTF
v_call: TRBV5-1; j_call: TRBJ2-7; clone_size: .; d_call: TRBD1; cdr3_nt: TGCGCCAGCAGCTTGGGACAGGGCCTATTCAACTTCCACGAGCAGTACTTC; cdr3_aa: CASSLGQGLFNFHEQYF
v_call: TRBV4-1; j_call: TRBJ1-1; clone_size: .; d_call: .; cdr3_nt: TGCGCCAGCAGCCAAGGGCAGGGTAGGGCTGAAGCTTTCTTT; cdr3_aa: CASSQGQGRAEAFF
v_call: TRBV15; j_call: TRBJ2-7; clone_size: .; d_call: .; cdr3_nt: TGTGCCACCAGCGGGGCAGGGGTAATTGCGGAGCAGTACTTC; cdr3_aa: CATSGAGVIAEQYF
v_call: TRBV30; j_call: TRBJ2-1; clone_size: .; d_call: TRBD2; cdr3_nt: TGTGCCTGGAGTGCCATATCAAACCTTAAGCGGGGGGTTGTCTACAATGAGCAGTTCTTC; cdr3_aa: CAWSAISNLKRGVVYNEQFF
v_call: TRBV7-2; j_call: TRBJ2-5; clone_size: .; d_call: TRBD2; cdr3_nt: TGTGCCAGCAGCTTCCCAGCGGGGGGGCGACAAGAGACCCAGTACTTC; cdr3_aa: CASSFPAGGRQETQYF
v_call: TRBV29-1; j_call: TRBJ2-7; clone_size: few; d_call: .; cdr3_nt: TGCAGCGTTGCATCCTATATCGGCTCCTACGAGCAGTACTTC; cdr3_aa: CSVASYIGSYEQYF
v_call: TRBV4-1; j_call: TRBJ1-5; clone_size: once; d_call: .; cdr3_nt: TGCGCCAGCAGCCAAGGCCCAGGGGAGATGCCCCAGCATTTT; cdr3_aa: CASSQGPGEMPQHF
v_call: TRBV7-9; j_call: TRBJ1-1; clone_size: .; d_call: TRBD1; cdr3_nt: TGTGCCAGCAGCTTACTTTCTGGGACAGGGGGCAGGGACACTGAAGCTTTCTTT; cdr3_aa: CASSLLSGTGGRDTEAFF
v_call: TRBV30; j_call: TRBJ2-2; clone_size: .; d_call: .; cdr3_nt: TGTGCCTGGAGTGTACGGTTCGGGGAGCTGTTTTTT; cdr3_aa: CAWSVRFGELFF
v_call: TRBV4-1; j_call: TRBJ1-2; clone_size: .; d_call: .; cdr3_nt: TGCGCCAGCAGCAAGGAGTCTAACTATGGCTACACCTTC; cdr3_aa: CASSKESNYGYTF
v_call: TRBV15; j_call: TRBJ1-1; clone_size: .; d_call: TRBD1; cdr3_nt: TGTGCCACCAGCAGAGTGGGACAGGGGACTGAAGCTTTCTTT; cdr3_aa: CATSRVGQGTEAFF
v_call: TRBV5-4; j_call: TRBJ2-5; clone_size: .; d_call: TRBD2; cdr3_nt: TGTGCCAGCAGCATTAGCGGGGGGCTGCTAGAGACCCAGTACTTC; cdr3_aa: CASSISGGLLETQYF
v_call: TRBV5-1; j_call: TRBJ2-5; clone_size: few; d_call: .; cdr3_nt: TGCGCCAGCAGCCCGGGGACTTTACAAGAGACCCAGTACTTC; cdr3_aa: CASSPGTLQETQYF
v_call: TRBV2; j_call: TRBJ1-6; clone_size: .; d_call: TRBD1; cdr3_nt: TGTGCCAGAAGACAGGGGGGCCATTCACCCCTCCACTTT; cdr3_aa: CARRQGGHSPLHF
v_call: TRBV5-8; j_call: TRBJ2-7; clone_size: .; d_call: .; cdr3_nt: TGTGCCAGCAGAACCACAGGTACCTACGAGCAGTACTTC; cdr3_aa: CASRTTGTYEQYF
v_call: TRBV30; j_call: TRBJ2-5; clone_size: .; d_call: .; cdr3_nt: TGTGCCTCCTACAGGGAGTATTCAGAGACCCAGTACTTC; cdr3_aa: CASYREYSETQYF
v_call: TRBV7-6; j_call: TRBJ2-2; clone_size: .; d_call: .; cdr3_nt: TGTGCCAGCAGCTTAGAAAGAGGACGGGAGCTGTTTTTT; cdr3_aa: CASSLERGRELFF
v_call: TRBV2; j_call: TRBJ2-7; clone_size: .; d_call: .; cdr3_nt: TGTGCCAGCAGTGAACGGGGTCTATCCTACGAGCAGTACTTC; cdr3_aa: CASSERGLSYEQYF
v_call: TRBV7-9; j_call: TRBJ1-3; clone_size: .; d_call: .; cdr3_nt: TGTGCCAGCAGCCTGAGGGGCCCGGAGGGAAACACCATATATTTT; cdr3_aa: CASSLRGPEGNTIYF
v_call: TRBV6-1; j_call: TRBJ1-5; clone_size: medium-sized; d_call: TRBD1; cdr3_nt: TGTGCCAGCAGTCCTCGACAGGGGAGATTACCCCAGCATTTT; cdr3_aa: CASSPRQGRLPQHF
v_call: TRBV6-6; j_call: TRBJ2-3; clone_size: .; d_call: TRBD2; cdr3_nt: TGTGCCAGCAGAGAACCGGGACTAGCCCCGGATACGCAGTATTTT; cdr3_aa: CASREPGLAPDTQYF
v_call: TRBV6-5; j_call: TRBJ2-7; clone_size: .; d_call: TRBD1; cdr3_nt: TGTGCCAGCAGTTATGGCCGACAGGGTTACGAGCAGTACTTC; cdr3_aa: CASSYGRQGYEQYF
v_call: TRBV29-1; j_call: TRBJ2-5; clone_size: once; d_call: .; cdr3_nt: TGCAGCGTTAATTCCCGGGGCCGGGGTATCGAGACCCAGTACTTC; cdr3_aa: CSVNSRGRGIETQYF
v_call: TRBV5-1; j_call: TRBJ2-7; clone_size: once; d_call: .; cdr3_nt: TGCGCCAGCACCCCTACCGGAGGTTCCTACGAGCAGTACTTC; cdr3_aa: CASTPTGGSYEQYF
v_call: TRBV27; j_call: TRBJ2-6; clone_size: once; d_call: .; cdr3_nt: TGTGCCAGCAGTTTACTCTCCGGGGGACGGATCTCTGGGGCCAACGTCCTGACTTTC; cdr3_aa: CASSLLSGGRISGANVLTF
v_call: TRBV5-1; j_call: TRBJ1-1; clone_size: .; d_call: .; cdr3_nt: TGCGCCAGCAGCTTCGAGGATGGGGCATACACTGAAGCTTTCTTT; cdr3_aa: CASSFEDGAYTEAFF
v_call: TRBV30; j_call: TRBJ1-3; clone_size: .; d_call: .; cdr3_nt: TGTGCCTGGAGGACCCATTACTCTGGAAACACCATATATTTT; cdr3_aa: CAWRTHYSGNTIYF
v_call: TRBV4-1; j_call: TRBJ1-3; clone_size: .; d_call: TRBD1; cdr3_nt: TGCGCCAGCAGCCAGACACAGGGGGCCTCTGGAAACACCATATATTTT; cdr3_aa: CASSQTQGASGNTIYF
v_call: TRBV13; j_call: TRBJ2-3; clone_size: .; d_call: TRBD2; cdr3_nt: TGTGCCAGCAGCACAGTCGGCAATCGTCTATCAGTGGCGGGGGGGCCGGTGAGAGATACGCAGTATTTT; cdr3_aa: CASSTVGNRLSVAGGPVRDTQYF
v_call: TRBV5-4; j_call: TRBJ1-1; clone_size: .; d_call: .; cdr3_nt: TGTGCCAGCAGCGGGGACCCTGGGACTGAAGCTTTCTTT; cdr3_aa: CASSGDPGTEAFF
v_call: TRBV5-8; j_call: TRBJ2-1; clone_size: .; d_call: .; cdr3_nt: TGTGCCAGCAGCTTGGGGTCCGGCTCCCGCTCCTACAATGAGCAGTTCTTC; cdr3_aa: CASSLGSGSRSYNEQFF
v_call: TRBV7-2; j_call: TRBJ2-5; clone_size: .; d_call: .; cdr3_nt: TGTGCCAGCAGCTCCCAAGAGACCCAGTACTTC; cdr3_aa: CASSSQETQYF
v_call: TRBV6-6; j_call: TRBJ1-5; clone_size: .; d_call: .; cdr3_nt: TGTGCCAGCAGTTACTCGAGGGGTGATCAGCCCCAGCATTTT; cdr3_aa: CASSYSRGDQPQHF
v_call: TRBV7-2; j_call: TRBJ2-2; clone_size: .; d_call: .; cdr3_nt: TGTGCCAGCAGCTTCCAACCACGTGAGGGAAACACCGGGGAGCTGTTTTTT; cdr3_aa: CASSFQPREGNTGELFF
v_call: TRBV30; j_call: TRBJ2-7; clone_size: .; d_call: .; cdr3_nt: TGTGCCTGGAGTGGAGACAGGCGGGGTACCTACGAGCAGTACTTC; cdr3_aa: CAWSGDRRGTYEQYF
v_call: TRBV4-1; j_call: TRBJ2-1; clone_size: .; d_call: TRBD1; cdr3_nt: TGCGCCAGCAGCCAGCCCGGACAGGGTGGGACATCGTTCTTC; cdr3_aa: CASSQPGQGGTSFF
v_call: TRBV19; j_call: TRBJ1-5; clone_size: .; d_call: .; cdr3_nt: TGTGCCAGTAGCGTAAAAAGGGGGGAAGCCCAGCATTTT; cdr3_aa: CASSVKRGEAQHF
v_call: TRBV2; j_call: TRBJ2-3; clone_size: .; d_call: .; cdr3_nt: TGTGCCAGCAGTAATGAGGGCACAGATACGCAGTATTTT; cdr3_aa: CASSNEGTDTQYF
v_call: TRBV14; j_call: TRBJ2-1; clone_size: .; d_call: TRBD2; cdr3_nt: TGTGCCAGCAGCCTCGGTCGCGAGCGGGGGCACCCCACCTACAATGAGCAGTTCTTC; cdr3_aa: CASSLGRERGHPTYNEQFF
v_call: TRBV11-2; j_call: TRBJ1-6; clone_size: .; d_call: TRBD1; cdr3_nt: TGTGCCAGCAGCCTTGACAGGGGATCGGATTCACCCCTCCACTTT; cdr3_aa: CASSLDRGSDSPLHF
v_call: TRBV5-4; j_call: TRBJ1-1; clone_size: .; d_call: .; cdr3_nt: TGTGCCAGCAGCTTAGGGGGAGTTGTCACTGAAGCTTTCTTT; cdr3_aa: CASSLGGVVTEAFF
v_call: TRBV2; j_call: TRBJ2-7; clone_size: .; d_call: .; cdr3_nt: TGTGCCAGCAGTGAAGCCCCGGGCGACGAGCAGTACTTC; cdr3_aa: CASSEAPGDEQYF
v_call: TRBV5-1; j_call: TRBJ2-4; clone_size: .; d_call: TRBD1; cdr3_nt: TGCGCCAGCAGCACGTCCTCCGGGACAGGACTAAACATTCAGTACTTC; cdr3_aa: CASSTSSGTGLNIQYF
v_call: TRBV29-1; j_call: TRBJ2-5; clone_size: .; d_call: TRBD1; cdr3_nt: TGCAGCGTGAAGCCTCCGGGACAGCAAGAGACCCAATACTTC; cdr3_aa: CSVKPPGQQETQYF
v_call: TRBV19; j_call: TRBJ1-5; clone_size: .; d_call: .; cdr3_nt: TGTGCCACAAAACTGAGGGACGGCAGCAATCAGCCCCAGCATTTT; cdr3_aa: CATKLRDGSNQPQHF
v_call: TRBV4-2; j_call: TRBJ2-1; clone_size: .; d_call: .; cdr3_nt: TGTGCCAGCAGTCAAGACTTAGGGGGGGGAGCGTACAATGAGCAGTTCTTC; cdr3_aa: CASSQDLGGGAYNEQFF
v_call: TRBV6-5; j_call: TRBJ1-1; clone_size: .; d_call: .; cdr3_nt: TGTGCCAGCAGGACTACCCTGTATGGGGAAGCTTTCTTT; cdr3_aa: CASRTTLYGEAFF
v_call: TRBV10-3; j_call: TRBJ2-6; clone_size: once; d_call: .; cdr3_nt: TGTGCCATCAGTGAGTCCAACAGGGAGATCTCTGGGGCCAACGTCCTGACTTTC; cdr3_aa: CAISESNREISGANVLTF
v_call: TRBV20-1; j_call: TRBJ2-3; clone_size: .; d_call: .; cdr3_nt: TGCAGTGCTAGAGAAGGCGGTACGCAGTATTTT; cdr3_aa: CSAREGGTQYF
v_call: TRBV15; j_call: TRBJ2-7; clone_size: .; d_call: .; cdr3_nt: TGTGCCACCAGCTTCCAACCCGGTTACGAGCAGTACTTC; cdr3_aa: CATSFQPGYEQYF
v_call: TRBV5-1; j_call: TRBJ2-1; clone_size: .; d_call: .; cdr3_nt: TGCGCCAGCAGCACGAGCATACTAGCCTCTACTTACAATGAGCAGTTCTTC; cdr3_aa: CASSTSILASTYNEQFF